These T cell receptor beta chains were read from a single sample in a study of T cell responses to AZD1222 COVID-19 vaccine. The data were produced by immunoSEQ multiplex PCR, yet TCRdb's version contains in-frame clones alone and is incomplete. Among roughly 120,000 clones listed, roughly 87% were seen once. The sample consisted of peripheral blood, taken on day 0 of AZD1222 vaccination. The receptors were sampled from an adult in good health. The CDR3 runs from the conserved cysteine through the conserved F or W. The order of the fields is V gene, clone size, D gene, J gene, CDR3 DNA, CDR3 protein. D genes are given only for firm matches. Expanded clones get a size class; other rows say once, few or many, or leave the size out.

TRBV7-9	.	.	TRBJ2-7	TGTGCCAGCAGCGTGGGGTTAGAGCAGTACTTC	CASSVGLEQYF
TRBV6-5	.	.	TRBJ2-7	TGTGCCAGCAGCGCCGGGACCGGGTACGAGCAGTACTTC	CASSAGTGYEQYF
TRBV7-9	once	.	TRBJ1-3	TGTGCCAGCAGGGATAAGGGGGGTCGGAATGGAAACACCATATATTTT	CASRDKGGRNGNTIYF
TRBV10-3	.	.	TRBJ1-1	TGTGCCATCAGTGAGTCTGGCAGGGGCACTGAAGCTTTCTTT	CAISESGRGTEAFF
TRBV5-1	.	.	TRBJ2-5	TGCGCCAGCAGCTTGGTGGTGCCCAAAGAGACCCAGTACTTC	CASSLVVPKETQYF
TRBV27	.	.	TRBJ2-7	TGTGCCAGCAGTTCGGACTATTCACGGTACGAGCAGTACTTC	CASSSDYSRYEQYF
TRBV5-6	.	.	TRBJ2-7	TGTGCCAGCAGCTTTAGTGTGAGCTCCTACGAGCAGTACTTC	CASSFSVSSYEQYF
TRBV11-3	.	.	TRBJ2-3	TGTGCCAGCAGCTTAGAAGGCGGCGGGGAGGCAGATACGCAGTATTTT	CASSLEGGGEADTQYF
TRBV7-6	.	.	TRBJ2-3	TGTGCCAGCAGCTTAGAACAGGGGGGGTTCACAGATACGCAGTATTTT	CASSLEQGGFTDTQYF
TRBV5-1	.	.	TRBJ1-3	TGCGCCAGCAGCTTGAATACGGTTTCTGGAAACACCATATATTTT	CASSLNTVSGNTIYF
TRBV4-1	few	TRBD1	TRBJ1-6	TGCGCCAGCAGGGAACAGGGGACCGATTCACCCCTCCACTTT	CASREQGTDSPLHF
TRBV4-1	.	.	TRBJ1-6	TGCGCCAGCAGCCAAGAAACAGGGTTGGGCTCACCCCTCCACTTT	CASSQETGLGSPLHF
TRBV13	.	TRBD1	TRBJ1-2	TGTGCCAGCAGCACCCGCCGGGACAGGGACTATGGCTACACCTTC	CASSTRRDRDYGYTF
TRBV28	.	.	TRBJ2-7	TGTGCCAGCAGCCAAGGGGGGGAGGGCCACGAGCAGTACTTC	CASSQGGEGHEQYF
TRBV19	.	.	TRBJ1-4	TGTGCCAGTAGTATCCCCGGGGGGGGTGAAAAACTGTTTTTT	CASSIPGGGEKLFF
TRBV30	.	.	TRBJ1-1	TGTGCCTGGAGTATCGGGGCGGAGAACACTGAAGCTTTCTTT	CAWSIGAENTEAFF
TRBV12-3/TRBV12-4	.	.	TRBJ2-5	TGTGCCAGCAGTTCTTTTGGAGAGACCCAGTACTTC	CASSSFGETQYF
TRBV27	.	.	TRBJ2-7	TGTGCCAGCAGTTCCAGAGGACCAGGCTACGAGCAGTACTTC	CASSSRGPGYEQYF
TRBV10-2	.	TRBD2	TRBJ2-7	TGCGCCAGCAGTGGACTAGCGGGAGGGTTTAACGAGCAGTACTTC	CASSGLAGGFNEQYF
TRBV5-1	.	TRBD1	TRBJ2-3	TGCGCCAGCAGCCGGACGGGACAGGGGGCTTCAGATACGCAGTATTTT	CASSRTGQGASDTQYF
TRBV4-3	.	TRBD2	TRBJ2-7	TGCGCCAGCAGCCACACGTCGGGGGGGTCCTACGAGCAGTACTTC	CASSHTSGGSYEQYF
TRBV13	few	TRBD1	TRBJ1-1	TGTGCCAGCAGCCCGGCCCCGGGACAGGGTCGGGAAGCTTTCTTT	CASSPAPGQGREAFF
TRBV29-1	.	TRBD1	TRBJ2-7	TGCAGCGTCGACAGGGGGGGGGAGCAGTACTTC	CSVDRGGEQYF
TRBV13	.	TRBD1	TRBJ2-3	TGTGCCAGCAGCTTAGTCGCCGGACAGGGTCAGTATTTT	CASSLVAGQGQYF
TRBV19	.	.	TRBJ1-5	TGTGCCAGTAGTACAGACAGGACATATAGCAATCAGCCCCAGCATTTT	CASSTDRTYSNQPQHF
TRBV6-1	.	.	TRBJ2-7	TGTGCCAGCAGTGAAGTCGGGGCGCCCAAAGAGCAGTACTTC	CASSEVGAPKEQYF
TRBV3-1/TRBV3-2	once	TRBD1	TRBJ2-7	TGTGCCAGCAGCAGGGGGCGCGAGCAGTACTTC	CASSRGREQYF
TRBV11-2	.	.	TRBJ2-5	TGTGCCAGCAGCCGTCGAGAACAAGAGACCCAGTACTTC	CASSRREQETQYF
TRBV4-1	.	TRBD1	TRBJ2-7	TGCGCCAGCAGCCCACGAGCGACAGGGCTGGGGAACGAGCAGTACTTC	CASSPRATGLGNEQYF
TRBV12-3/TRBV12-4	.	.	TRBJ1-6	TGTGCCAGCAGAGGCAACAGGGATTCACCCCTCCACTTT	CASRGNRDSPLHF
TRBV7-9	.	.	TRBJ1-4	TGTGCCAGCAGCTTAGTTGGGTACAGGTCCACAACTAATGAAAAACTGTTTTTT	CASSLVGYRSTTNEKLFF
TRBV5-4	.	TRBD1	TRBJ2-1	TGTGCCAGCAGCTTGGGGCAGGGGGTCTACAATGAGCAGTTCTTC	CASSLGQGVYNEQFF
TRBV9	.	.	TRBJ2-1	TGTGCCAGCAGCGTAGGAGCAGTGTCCACCTACAATGAGCAGTTCTTC	CASSVGAVSTYNEQFF
TRBV7-9	.	TRBD1	TRBJ2-7	TGTGCCAGCAGCGGGGACAGGTGGTGGGAGCAGTACTTC	CASSGDRWWEQYF
TRBV6-1	.	.	TRBJ1-3	TGTGCCAGCAGTGAACCAGCAGGAAACACCATATATTTT	CASSEPAGNTIYF
TRBV2	.	.	TRBJ1-5	TGTGCCAGCAGTGATATCGGATCGGCCCAGCATTTT	CASSDIGSAQHF
TRBV7-2	.	.	TRBJ1-6	TGTGCCAGCAGCTTAGTAGGTACAGGATTTTCACCCCTCCACTTT	CASSLVGTGFSPLHF
TRBV28	.	.	TRBJ2-1	TGTGCCAGCAGTTTATCGTTTCCAGGGAGTCAGTTCTTC	CASSLSFPGSQFF
TRBV24-1	.	.	TRBJ2-1	TGTGCCACCGGAAAAGTCGGCTACAATGAGCAGTTCTTC	CATGKVGYNEQFF
TRBV9	.	.	TRBJ2-7	TGTGCCAGCAGCGTTGCGGGGCTAAACTACGAGCAGTACTTC	CASSVAGLNYEQYF
TRBV5-1	.	.	TRBJ2-3	TGCGCCAGCAGCTCGATGACTCCCGATACGCAGTATTTT	CASSSMTPDTQYF
TRBV6-5	.	.	TRBJ2-7	TGTGCCAGCAGTTACTCGAACACGGATTACGAGCAGTACTTC	CASSYSNTDYEQYF
TRBV12-3/TRBV12-4	.	.	TRBJ1-1	TGTGCCAGCAGCATGACAGAGAACACTGAAGCTTTCTTT	CASSMTENTEAFF
TRBV9	.	.	TRBJ2-7	TGTGCCAGCAGCGGGACAGACTACGAGCAGTACTTC	CASSGTDYEQYF
TRBV6-2/TRBV6-3	.	.	TRBJ2-7	TGTGCCAGCAGTTACTCGACCGGGAAAACCTACGAGCAGTACTTC	CASSYSTGKTYEQYF
TRBV11-3	.	.	TRBJ2-5	TGTGCCAGCAGCTTAGTTTCGCAGGGCGTGGAGACCCAGTACTTC	CASSLVSQGVETQYF
TRBV28	.	.	TRBJ2-7	TGTGCCAGCAGGGAGGTGGGCCCCTCCAACGAGCAGTACTTC	CASREVGPSNEQYF
TRBV7-9	.	TRBD1	TRBJ1-4	TGTGCCAGCAGCTTAGAGGGGACAGGGAAACTGTTTTTT	CASSLEGTGKLFF
TRBV29-1	once	TRBD2	TRBJ2-1	TGCAGCATGGCGGGGGGGGGCGCCTACAATGAGCAGTTCTTC	CSMAGGGAYNEQFF
TRBV7-9	few	TRBD1	TRBJ2-1	TGTGCCAGCAGCTCAAGGACAGGGGTCAATGAGCAGTTCTTC	CASSSRTGVNEQFF
TRBV5-8	.	.	TRBJ1-3	TGTGCCAGCAGCTTCCAATCGGGGGGTTCGGGAAACACCATATATTTT	CASSFQSGGSGNTIYF
TRBV4-1	.	.	TRBJ2-5	TGCGCCAGCAGCCAGGGACGGTGGGGGCGCGGAGAGACCCAGTACTTC	CASSQGRWGRGETQYF
TRBV6-6	.	TRBD2	TRBJ2-7	TGTGCCAGCAGTTCCGAGACTAGCAGGCGCGAGCAGTACTTC	CASSSETSRREQYF
TRBV3-1/TRBV3-2	.	.	TRBJ2-3	TGTGCCAGCAGCCGGAGGAGCACAGATACGCAGTATTTT	CASSRRSTDTQYF
TRBV28	.	.	TRBJ2-7	TGTGCCAGCAGTAATCGGGTAAGAAAGACCTACGAGCAGTACTTC	CASSNRVRKTYEQYF
TRBV5-5	.	.	TRBJ1-5	TGTGCCAGCAGCTTGGCCAAAAGGGGACGGGCCCAGCATTTT	CASSLAKRGRAQHF
TRBV7-7	.	TRBD1	TRBJ2-5	TGTGCTAGCAGTCCCTCCCGGGACAGGGGCATAGAGACCCAGTACTTC	CASSPSRDRGIETQYF
TRBV6-5	.	TRBD1	TRBJ1-2	TGTGCCAGCAGTTTTGGCGGACAGGGCTATGGCTACACCTTC	CASSFGGQGYGYTF